The T cell receptor beta chain described here comes from a study of T cell responses to AZD1222 COVID-19 vaccine. This clone was recorded only once. Repertoires were generated with immunoSEQ multiplex PCR, while TCRdb's copy carries only in-frame clones and drops some. The sample carries about 220,000 clones, just over 90% recorded once. The germline V and J ends were trimmed by 3 bases and 10 bases, with 19 bases remaining between them. Germline V gene lookup returns CDR1 ENHRY and CDR2 SYGVKD. The CDR3 runs to 15 residues. The chain employs TRBV10-3 and TRBJ2-1; perhaps TRBD2 as D (5 bases). The receptor's source is an adult in good health. Specimen: peripheral blood, collected on day 0 of MenACWY control vaccination. The chain's CDR3 is CAISDGADSRREQFF. CDR3 nucleotide sequence: TGTGCCATCAGTGACGGCGCGGACTCACGCCGGGAGCAGTTCTTC.